This section outlines one TCR beta chain sequence together with its context. Antigen unknown. The data stem from a study of T cell responses to AZD1222 COVID-19 vaccine. Study-level findings and limits: Reports indicate that nearly half of spike-specific TCRs are directed at unmutated variant regions. Of the AZD1222 recipients, only 5 or 6 were seropositive at baseline.

V lost 2 bases, J lost 6 bases, and 5 bases lay in between. The CDR3 is made up of 12 amino acids. Germline V CDR1 and CDR2: MNHEY, SVGEGT. Clones were sequenced by immunoSEQ multiplex PCR, and TCRdb holds only the in-frame ones, with some missing. The table lists 140,000 to 150,000 clones, approximately 91% of them singletons, with about 1.8% in the top ten. The starting material was peripheral blood, obtained 28 days after the second AZD1222 dose. This sequence was found in an adult who received the AZD1222 COVID-19 vaccine. This rearrangement joins TRBV6-2 or TRBV6-3 to TRBJ2-1; no clear D. CDR3 sequence reads: CASSYRGNEQFF. The CDR3 coding sequence is TGTGCCAGCAGTTACCGTGGCAATGAGCAGTTCTTC.